Sequencing of this T cell receptor (beta chain) was carried out in a study of CD8 T cells in Susac syndrome. V trimming: 1 base; J trimming: 2 bases; junction bases outside the gene matches: 11. The CDR3 has 18 residues. CDR1 and CDR2 (germline): SNHLY, FYNNEI. cDNA came from about 0.5 to 1 ug RNA primed by random hexamers. TCRdb re-analysed the immunoSEQ multiplex PCR reads in MiXCR, keeping a single row per CDR3 protein. Of about 100,000 distinct CDR3 sequences in the sample, about 95% were seen once. What was sequenced was CD8+ T cells from PBMCs. The V and J genes are TRBV2 and TRBJ2-3; 8 nucleotides agree with TRBD1. The TCR sequence derives from a human donor with Susac syndrome. Here the CDR3 DNA reads TGTGCCAGCAGTGAAGAGGTGGCAGGGGGCCATTTCACAGATACGCAGTATTTT. Translating gives CASSEEVAGGHFTDTQYF.